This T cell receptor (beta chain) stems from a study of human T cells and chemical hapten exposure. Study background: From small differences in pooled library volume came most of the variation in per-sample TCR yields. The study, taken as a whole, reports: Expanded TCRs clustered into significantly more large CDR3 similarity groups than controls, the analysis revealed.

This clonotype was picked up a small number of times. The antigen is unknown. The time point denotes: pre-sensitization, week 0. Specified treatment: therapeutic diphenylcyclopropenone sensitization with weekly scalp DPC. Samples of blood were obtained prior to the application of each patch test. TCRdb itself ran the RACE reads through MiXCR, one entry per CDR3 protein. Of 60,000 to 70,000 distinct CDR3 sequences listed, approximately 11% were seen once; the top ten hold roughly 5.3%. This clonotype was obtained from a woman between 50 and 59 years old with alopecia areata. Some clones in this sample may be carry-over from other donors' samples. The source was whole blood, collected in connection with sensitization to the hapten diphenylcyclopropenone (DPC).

The CDR3 loop is CASRRVAGAYEQYF. The CDR3 bases are TGTGCCAGCAGGAGGGTAGCGGGGGCCTACGAGCAGTACTTC. The chain recombines TRBV28 with TRBJ2-7; 9 bases align to TRBD2. The CDR3 loop spans 14 amino acids. After removal of 6 bases from V and 2 bases from J, the junction contained 5 bases not matched to a gene. The germline CDR1 and CDR2 sequences are MDHEN and SYDVKM.